Listed below are T cell receptor beta chains from one sample, sequenced in a study of T cell changes during pregnancy in multiple sclerosis. Repertoires were generated with immunoSEQ multiplex PCR, while TCRdb's copy carries only in-frame clones and drops some. The data show around 27,000 clones, roughly 92% seen once. Sequences were derived from CD4+ T cells from peripheral blood mononuclear cells, sampled in the first trimester of pregnancy. The receptors derive from a female donor with multiple sclerosis, enrolled in a pregnancy study. CDR3s include the opening cysteine and the closing phenylalanine or tryptophan. A D gene is named only where the DNA matches it firmly. Size tells how often a clone was seen (once, few, many) or the class of an expanded clone, and some rows leave it out.

TRBJ2-1	TRBV7-8	-	-	15	CASSSFGTFYNEQFF	TGTGCCAGCAGCTCCTTCGGGACATTTTACAATGAGCAGTTCTTC
TRBJ1-1	TRBV5-1	-	TRBD1	15	CASSVYLQGGGPAFF	TGCGCCAGCAGCGTATACCTACAGGGGGGAGGTCCAGCTTTCTTT
TRBJ2-1	TRBV4-3	-	TRBD2	17	CASSNRRGLAGYNEQFF	TGCGCCAGCAGCAACAGGCGGGGACTAGCGGGTTACAATGAGCAGTTCTTC
TRBJ2-7	TRBV28	-	TRBD1	15	CASSLRTGENYEQYF	TGTGCCAGCAGTTTACGTACAGGGGAGAACTACGAGCAGTACTTC
TRBJ2-1	TRBV5-1	-	-	14	CASSAREGGNEQFF	TGCGCCAGCAGCGCACGGGAAGGGGGCAATGAGCAGTTCTTC
TRBJ2-2	TRBV11-2	-	-	16	CASSLRGVRLTGELFF	TGTGCCAGCAGCTTAAGGGGCGTCCGCCTCACCGGGGAGCTGTTTTTT
TRBJ2-5	TRBV4-1	-	TRBD2	16	CASSQEPPSGPETQYF	TGCGCCAGCAGCCAAGAACCACCTAGCGGACCGGAGACCCAGTACTTC
TRBJ1-2	TRBV2	-	-	12	CASSAGRYGYTF	TGTGCCAGCAGTGCAGGGAGGTATGGCTACACCTTC
TRBJ2-3	TRBV5-4	-	-	13	CASSFPGADTQYF	TGTGCCAGCAGTTTCCCAGGGGCTGATACGCAGTATTTT
TRBJ1-2	TRBV9	once	TRBD1	14	CASSPVGQGDGYTF	TGTGCCAGCAGCCCCGTTGGACAGGGCGATGGCTACACCTTC
TRBJ1-2	TRBV28	-	-	15	CASSTSGPLDYGYTF	TGTGCCAGCAGTACATCTGGGCCACTGGACTATGGCTACACCTTC
TRBJ1-1	TRBV7-6	-	TRBD1	14	CASSLGTGVTEAFF	TGTGCCAGCAGCTTAGGGACAGGGGTTACTGAAGCTTTCTTT
TRBJ2-5	TRBV5-4	-	TRBD2	17	CASRYGGLAGGRETQYF	TGTGCCAGCAGATACGGGGGGCTAGCGGGGGGGAGGGAGACCCAGTACTTC
TRBJ2-5	TRBV27	-	-	13	CASSFWAGETQYF	TGTGCCAGCAGTTTCTGGGCGGGGGAGACCCAGTACTTC
TRBJ1-4	TRBV10-3	-	-	13	CAVRTGLDEKLFF	TGTGCCGTGAGAACAGGCCTCGATGAAAAACTGTTTTTT
TRBJ1-2	TRBV18	-	-	15	CASSPPGVFNYGYTF	TGTGCCAGCTCACCACCAGGGGTTTTTAACTATGGCTACACCTTC
TRBJ2-1	TRBV18	-	-	15	CASSPTGHGSNEQFF	TGTGCCAGCTCACCCACGGGACATGGATCCAATGAGCAGTTCTTC
TRBJ1-2	TRBV5-5	-	-	15	CASSLEAGTPYGYTF	TGTGCCAGCAGCTTGGAGGCAGGCACTCCCTATGGCTACACCTTC